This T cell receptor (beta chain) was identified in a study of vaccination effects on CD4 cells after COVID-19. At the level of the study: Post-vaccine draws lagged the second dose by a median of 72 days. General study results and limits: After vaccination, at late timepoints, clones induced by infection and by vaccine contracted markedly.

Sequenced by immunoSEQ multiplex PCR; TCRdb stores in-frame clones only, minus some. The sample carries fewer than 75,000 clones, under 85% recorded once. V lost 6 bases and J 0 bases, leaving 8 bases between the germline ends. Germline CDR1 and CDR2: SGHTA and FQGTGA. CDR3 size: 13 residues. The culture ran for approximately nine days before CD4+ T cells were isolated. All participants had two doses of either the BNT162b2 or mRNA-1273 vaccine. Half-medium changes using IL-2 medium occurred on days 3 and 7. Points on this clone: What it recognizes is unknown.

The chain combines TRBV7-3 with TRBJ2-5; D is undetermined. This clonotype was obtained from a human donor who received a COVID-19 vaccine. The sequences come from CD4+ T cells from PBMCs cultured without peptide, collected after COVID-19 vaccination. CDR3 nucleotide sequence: TGTGCCAGCAGTCGGACCTACCAAGAGACCCAGTACTTC. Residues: CASSRTYQETQYF.